This is a list of T cell receptor beta chains from one sample in a study of T-cell reconstitution after alpha-beta-depleted transplantation in children. TCRdb passed the PCR reads through MiXCR, listing each CDR3 protein once. This table has 60,000 to 70,000 distinct CDR3 sequences, roughly 4.9% appearing once. The source material was PBMCs, mostly from graft donor cells, sampled 180 days after TCRalphabeta/CD19-depleted stem cell transplant. Receptors were obtained from a boy less than two years old who had a stem cell transplant for acute myeloid leukemia, so the T cells may come from the graft donor. CDR3s leave out the opening cysteine and the closing phenylalanine or tryptophan.

V gene	J gene	CDR3 protein
TRBV29-1	TRBJ2-5	SVVGGAQY
TRBV20-1	TRBJ1-5	SAKRTGSNQPQH
TRBV12-3/TRBV12-4	TRBJ1-5	ASSLLRQPQH
TRBV20-1	TRBJ2-2	SAEDYQRGDTGELF
TRBV7-9	TRBJ2-7	ASSFGQGASTYEQY
TRBV15	TRBJ2-2	ATSRPRDRVNLGTGELF
TRBV18	TRBJ1-1	ASSPLDKNTEAF
TRBV27	TRBJ1-1	ASSPWTGKAF
TRBV6-5	TRBJ2-5	ASSYPPPETQY
TRBV11-2	TRBJ2-1	ASSPSGGNNEQF
TRBV12-3/TRBV12-4	TRBJ1-1	ASRPTFMNTEAF
TRBV3-1	TRBJ2-2	ASSLGPDRLF
TRBV4-3	TRBJ2-5	ASSQDYGKETQY
TRBV27	TRBJ2-3	ASSTSDTQY
TRBV7-2	TRBJ2-3	ASSLAGLAGGSTDTQY
TRBV4-3	TRBJ2-7	ASSPRTGMDEQY
TRBV20-1	TRBJ2-1	SALGLAGGLSSYNEQF
TRBV5-1	TRBJ2-1	ASSLWGNNEQF
TRBV10-3	TRBJ1-2	AISEDVNYGYT
TRBV12-3/TRBV12-4	TRBJ1-5	ASSLTGYQPQH
TRBV29-1	TRBJ2-2	SVQGIKGFTGELF
TRBV5-1	TRBJ1-5	ASRAGDNQPQH
TRBV27	TRBJ2-1	ASSLSGTGGNYNEQF
TRBV6-5	TRBJ2-5	ASSYLGLKVQETQY
TRBV6-1	TRBJ1-4	ASRDSYNEKLF
TRBV3-1	TRBJ1-5	ASSQNLGAQPQH
TRBV29-1	TRBJ2-3	SVNRGPGADLGTDTQY
TRBV5-6	TRBJ2-3	ASSWTGGDTQY
TRBV12-5	TRBJ1-6	ASGHGTNSDSPLH
TRBV12-3/TRBV12-4	TRBJ1-4	ASRSDRGEKLF
TRBV4-3	TRBJ2-7	ASSQVWGSYEQY
TRBV20-1	TRBJ1-1	SAPGGRENTEAF
TRBV27	TRBJ2-7	ASSPQGQFQPYEQY
TRBV12-3/TRBV12-4	TRBJ1-2	ASSLDWDSYGYT
TRBV11-2	TRBJ2-1	ASSLDRRGAYNEQF
TRBV15	TRBJ1-1	ATSRKTNTGEAF
TRBV20-1	TRBJ2-3	SAIGPYTDTQY
TRBV24-1	TRBJ2-2	ATSDFKGTYTGELF
TRBV5-1	TRBJ1-1	ASASPPNTEAF
TRBV5-1	TRBJ1-3	ASSLEVPGNTIY
TRBV12-5	TRBJ2-1	ASGPPTGQRYNEQF
TRBV18	TRBJ2-1	ASSPASGLNEQF
TRBV7-3	TRBJ2-3	ASSSGEDTQY
TRBV20-1	TRBJ2-5	SANQDLMTQETQY
TRBV12-3/TRBV12-4	TRBJ1-5	ASSSAGYGNQPQH